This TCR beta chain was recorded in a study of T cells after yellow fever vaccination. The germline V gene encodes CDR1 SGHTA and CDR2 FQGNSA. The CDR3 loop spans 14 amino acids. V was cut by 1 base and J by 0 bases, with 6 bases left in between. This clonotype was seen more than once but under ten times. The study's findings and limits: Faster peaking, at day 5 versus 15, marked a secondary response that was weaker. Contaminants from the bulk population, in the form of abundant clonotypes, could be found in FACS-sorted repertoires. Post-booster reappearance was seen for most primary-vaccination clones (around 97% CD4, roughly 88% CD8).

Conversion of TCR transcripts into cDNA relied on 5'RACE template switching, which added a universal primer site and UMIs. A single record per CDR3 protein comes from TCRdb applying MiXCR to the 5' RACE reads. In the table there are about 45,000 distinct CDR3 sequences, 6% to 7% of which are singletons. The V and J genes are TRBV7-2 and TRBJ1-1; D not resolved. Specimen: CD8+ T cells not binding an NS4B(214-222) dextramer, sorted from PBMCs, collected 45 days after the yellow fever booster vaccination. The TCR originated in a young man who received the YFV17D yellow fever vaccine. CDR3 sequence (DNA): TGTGCCAGCAGCTTAGTTAGATTGAACACTGAAGCTTTCTTT. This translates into CASSLVRLNTEAFF.